A selection of T cell receptor beta chains follows, all from one sample in a study of breast tumors, draining lymph nodes, adjacent tissues. TCRdb reprocessed the multiplex PCR reads with MiXCR, giving one entry per CDR3 protein. This sample carries about 22,000 distinct CDR3 sequences, 58% of them seen once, and the ten largest clones take roughly an eighth. The sequencing sample was made of breast tumor tissue. The source is a female donor with breast cancer. Some clones in this sample may be carry-over from other donors' samples. Each CDR3 is given with its conserved first and last residue. The order of the fields is clone size, V gene, J gene, D gene, CDR3 protein, CDR3 DNA. The D gene is left open where the match is weak. Clone size, where shown, is once, few, many, or a class for clones that have expanded.

NA	TRBV6-5	TRBJ1-2	NA	CARRNLGWENYGYTF	TGTGCTAGAAGAAATTTGGGTTGGGAGAACTATGGCTACACCTTC
NA	TRBV20-1	TRBJ1-6	TRBD1	CSAGTGGNSPLHF	TGCAGTGCTGGGACAGGGGGAAATTCACCCCTCCACTTT
NA	TRBV24-1	TRBJ2-3	NA	CATSDSRDNIDTQYF	TGTGCCACCAGTGATTCCCGGGACAACATAGATACGCAGTATTTT
NA	TRBV7-9	TRBJ2-7	TRBD1	CASSFGTAYEQYF	TGTGCCAGCAGCTTTGGGACAGCCTACGAGCAGTACTTC
NA	TRBV5-1	TRBJ2-7	NA	CASSLAAGVNEQYF	TGCGCCAGCAGCTTGGCGGCAGGGGTGAACGAGCAGTACTTC
NA	TRBV2	TRBJ1-6	NA	CASRTQGLGSSLHF	TGTGCCAGCAGAACTCAGGGGTTAGGTTCATCCCTCCACTTT
NA	TRBV7-9	TRBJ1-2	NA	CASSDGHTGDYGVYGYTF	TGTGCCAGCAGCGATGGACACACCGGGGACTACGGGGTCTATGGCTACACCTTC
NA	TRBV15	TRBJ1-2	TRBD1	CATSSRQGQLHGYTF	TGTGCCACCAGCAGTCGCCAGGGACAGCTTCATGGCTACACCTTC
many	TRBV12-5	TRBJ2-2	NA	CASVLPKGELGTGELFF	TGTGCTAGTGTGCTTCCCAAAGGGGAGCTTGGCACCGGGGAGCTGTTTTTT
NA	TRBV7-3	TRBJ2-3	NA	CASSFYGDTQYF	TGTGCCAGCAGCTTCTACGGAGATACGCAGTATTTT
medium-sized	TRBV12-3/TRBV12-4	TRBJ2-7	NA	CASSYGAEREQYF	TGTGCCAGCAGTTACGGGGCGGAGCGCGAGCAGTACTTC
NA	TRBV9	TRBJ1-4	NA	CASSRDGANEKLFF	TGTGCCAGCAGCCGCGACGGTGCTAATGAAAAACTGTTTTTT
many	TRBV7-9	TRBJ1-1	TRBD1	CASSFSGTGVTEAFF	TGTGCCAGCAGCTTCTCCGGGACAGGGGTTACTGAAGCTTTCTTT
NA	TRBV20-1	TRBJ2-7	NA	CSASLSHLTSYEQYF	TGCAGTGCTAGCCTTTCGCATCTGACCTCCTACGAGCAGTACTTC
NA	TRBV11-2	TRBJ1-2	TRBD1	CASSLAGQGGGYTF	TGTGCCAGCAGCCTAGCGGGACAGGGAGGCGGCTACACCTTC
NA	TRBV7-9	TRBJ2-1	NA	CASSHATRGEQFF	TGTGCCAGCAGCCATGCCACCCGTGGCGAGCAGTTCTTC
NA	TRBV15	TRBJ1-5	NA	CATSRDLDSWQPQHF	TGTGCCACCAGCAGAGATTTGGACAGTTGGCAGCCCCAGCATTTT
once	TRBV9	TRBJ2-7	NA	CASSVVDSAYEQYF	TGTGCCAGCAGCGTAGTGGACAGTGCCTACGAGCAGTACTTC
NA	TRBV5-8	TRBJ1-2	NA	CASTIRGQSNYGYTF	TGTGCCAGCACCATACGTGGACAGTCGAACTATGGCTACACCTTC
NA	TRBV14	TRBJ1-2	NA	CASSQVGSTNYYGYTF	TGCGCCAGCAGCCAAGTAGGCAGTACTAACTACTATGGCTACACCTTC
many	TRBV5-8	TRBJ2-5	TRBD2	CASSYSGAPSETQYF	TGTGCCAGCAGCTATAGCGGGGCGCCGTCGGAGACCCAGTACTTC
few	TRBV15	TRBJ2-1	TRBD2	CATSRDDGGLDRDEQFF	TGTGCCACCAGCAGAGACGATGGGGGACTAGATCGCGATGAGCAGTTCTTC
NA	TRBV9	TRBJ2-1	NA	CASTEGGGFYNEQFF	TGTGCCAGCACCGAGGGGGGGGGATTCTACAATGAGCAGTTCTTC
NA	TRBV7-8	TRBJ2-5	NA	CASRTQYF	TGTGCCAGCAGAACCCAGTACTTC
NA	TRBV2	TRBJ2-1	TRBD2	CASSLGLAGGYEQFF	TGTGCCAGCAGTCTGGGACTAGCGGGAGGTTATGAGCAGTTCTTC
many	TRBV12-5	TRBJ1-1	NA	CASGLPFDAEAFF	TGTGCTAGTGGTCTTCCTTTCGACGCTGAAGCTTTCTTT
many	TRBV7-3	TRBJ2-5	NA	CASSLYGQTQETQYF	TGTGCCAGCAGCCTCTACGGACAGACCCAAGAGACCCAGTACTTC
medium-sized	TRBV7-2	TRBJ2-6	NA	CASSLFQVSSTNVLTF	TGTGCCAGCAGCTTATTTCAAGTTTCTTCGACCAACGTCCTGACTTTC
NA	TRBV7-2	TRBJ2-7	TRBD2	CASSLEAGGYEQYF	TGTGCCAGCAGCTTAGAAGCGGGAGGGTACGAGCAGTACTTC
medium-sized	TRBV20-1	TRBJ2-7	TRBD2	CSASPSLGLADYEQYF	TGCAGTGCTAGCCCCTCTCTGGGACTAGCGGACTACGAGCAGTACTTC
NA	TRBV20-1	TRBJ1-4	NA	CSARLLETREVF	TGCAGTGCTAGATTACTCGAGACACGGGAGGTTTTT
many	TRBV3-1	TRBJ1-2	NA	CASSQSGRGYTF	TGTGCCAGCAGCCAATCGGGCCGAGGCTACACCTTC
NA	TRBV18	TRBJ1-4	NA	CASSPDEKLFF	TGTGCCAGCTCACCAGATGAAAAACTGTTTTTT
many	TRBV9	TRBJ2-1	NA	CASSPRGVGGGEQFF	TGTGCCAGCAGCCCAAGAGGGGTAGGGGGGGGTGAGCAGTTCTTC
many	TRBV6-2/TRBV6-3	TRBJ2-2	NA	CASTGTTGATGELFF	TGTGCCAGCACTGGGACTACAGGGGCCACCGGGGAGCTGTTTTTT
NA	TRBV5-5	TRBJ1-6	NA	CASSPGTPANSPLHF	TGTGCCAGCAGCCCGGGGACACCGGCGAATTCACCCCTCCACTTT
once	TRBV19	TRBJ1-3	TRBD1	CASSDRAAGNTIYF	TGTGCCAGTAGCGACAGGGCTGCGGGAAACACCATATATTTT
NA	TRBV2	TRBJ2-6	TRBD1	CASTSTGSPNYVLTF	TGTGCCAGCACTTCGACAGGGAGCCCTAACTACGTCCTGACTTTC
NA	TRBV20-1	TRBJ1-3	NA	CSDRPDGHGGNTIYF	TGCAGTGATAGACCGGACGGCCATGGTGGAAACACCATATATTTT
many	TRBV28	TRBJ2-1	NA	CASSPAGTRKGNEQFF	TGTGCCAGCAGTCCAGCCGGGACTCGCAAGGGAAATGAGCAGTTCTTC
NA	TRBV7-2	TRBJ2-7	TRBD1	CASSHYGTGGFYEQYF	TGTGCCAGCAGCCACTACGGGACAGGGGGCTTCTACGAGCAGTACTTC
medium-sized	TRBV7-3	TRBJ2-7	TRBD2	CASSLEAGSLYEQYF	TGTGCCAGCAGCTTAGAAGCGGGGTCTCTCTACGAGCAGTACTTC
medium-sized	TRBV4-3	TRBJ1-4	NA	CASSQGHNEKLFF	TGCGCCAGCAGCCAGGGTCACAATGAAAAACTGTTTTTT
NA	TRBV5-1	TRBJ2-3	NA	CASRRASSADTQYF	TGCGCCAGCAGGCGGGCCTCCTCGGCCGATACGCAGTATTTT
NA	TRBV3-1	TRBJ1-4	NA	CASSQDWQGDEKLFF	TGTGCCAGCAGCCAAGATTGGCAGGGCGATGAAAAACTGTTTTTT
NA	TRBV7-3	TRBJ1-4	NA	CASSPPRMRLEKLFF	TGTGCCAGCAGCCCCCCCAGAATGCGGCTTGAAAAACTGTTTTTT
once	TRBV7-3	TRBJ2-7	NA	CASSFSSGYEQYF	TGTGCCAGCAGCTTTTCCTCAGGTTACGAGCAGTACTTC
NA	TRBV19	TRBJ2-3	TRBD1	CASSPRDRGRDTQYF	TGTGCCAGTAGTCCCCGGGACAGGGGTCGAGATACGCAGTATTTT
NA	TRBV2	TRBJ1-6	NA	CASRPQSSYNSPLHF	TGTGCCAGCAGGCCACAGAGCTCCTATAATTCACCCCTCCACTTT
medium-sized	TRBV2	TRBJ2-1	TRBD2	CASRELAGGLDEQFF	TGTGCCAGCAGGGAACTAGCGGGAGGTTTAGATGAGCAGTTCTTC
NA	TRBV19	TRBJ1-3	NA	CASSIFTTAATGNTIYF	TGTGCCAGTAGTATCTTTACCACGGCAGCCACTGGAAACACCATATATTTT
many	TRBV5-1	TRBJ2-7	NA	CASSLIGGNEYEQYF	TGCGCCAGCAGCTTGATTGGCGGGAATGAGTACGAGCAGTACTTC
many	TRBV6-6	TRBJ1-6	TRBD1	CASSHSKGGAYNSPLHF	TGTGCCAGCAGTCACTCGAAAGGGGGCGCCTATAATTCACCCCTCCACTTT
once	TRBV7-8	TRBJ2-7	TRBD2	CASSLAGETSRGPYEQYF	TGTGCCAGCAGCTTAGCCGGGGAGACTAGCAGAGGGCCCTACGAGCAGTACTTC